Below, 18 T cell receptor beta chains from the same sample are listed, as sequenced in a study of T cell changes during pregnancy in multiple sclerosis. Clones were sequenced by immunoSEQ multiplex PCR, and TCRdb holds only the in-frame ones, with some missing. The sample yields around 100,000 clones, around 90% seen once. Specimen: peripheral blood, collected in the third trimester of pregnancy. The source is a female donor with multiple sclerosis, enrolled in a pregnancy study.

The CDR3 DNA sequence: TGTGCCAGTAGTATAATGGCGACATCTGGAAACACCATATATTTT. It specifies CASSIMATSGNTIYF. J is TRBJ1-3 and V is TRBV19; the D is unclear. The germline CDR1 and CDR2 sequences are LNHDA and SQIVND (reference sequence). Trimming cost V 2 bases and J 1 base, with 9 bases left between them. The length of the CDR3 is 15 residues.

The chain is built from TRBV14 and TRBJ1-2; TRBD1 is a possible D gene (6 bases). Per germline, CDR1 SGHDN and CDR2 FVKESK. CDR3 length equals 15 residues. V shed 1 base and J shed 6 bases, with 15 bases lying between them. CDR3 sequence (DNA): TGTGCCAGCAGCCAAGGTCAGGGGTTGGTCCATGGCTACACCTTC. This codes for CASSQGQGLVHGYTF. Looking up the rest from reference TRBV14 and TRBJ1-2 gives the full variable domain: EAGVTQFPSHSVIEKGQTVTLRCDPISGHDNLYWYRRVMGKEIKFLLHFVKESKQDESGMPNNRFLAERTGGTYSTLKVQPAELEDSGVYFCASSQGQGLVHGYTFGSGTRLTVV.

Comments on this clone: Mismatch with germline at one junction end may stem from a read error. The chain uses TRBV7-2 and TRBJ2-7, with D possibly TRBD2 on 5 matching bases. This CDR3 has 13 amino acids. Germline CDR1 SGHTA, CDR2 FQGNSA. The CDR3 nucleotides read TGTGCCAGCAGCGAGGGTAGCGTCGTGGGTTGGAACTTC. It yields the protein CASSEGSVVGWNF. Looking up the rest from reference TRBV7-2 and TRBJ2-7 gives the full variable domain: GAGVSQSPSNKVTEKGKDVELRCDPISGHTALYWYRQSLGQGLEFLIYFQGNSAPDKSGLPSDRFSAERTGGSVSTLTIQRTQQEDSAVYLCASSEGSVVGWNFGPGTRLTVT.

The chain joins TRBV10-2 to TRBJ2-7; 9 nucleotides match TRBD1. The CDR3 is 16 amino acids. The germline V gene has CDR1 WSHSY and CDR2 SAAADI. V lost 2 bases, J lost 6 bases, and 11 bases stayed unmatched. The CDR3 here is CASSEAGTGPFSEQYF. DNA of the CDR3: TGCGCCAGCAGTGAGGCCGGGACAGGGCCTTTTTCCGAGCAGTACTTC.

The chain is built from TRBV19 and TRBJ1-1; 11 positions agree with TRBD1. The CDR3 has 14 residues. V lost 4 bases and J lost 5; bases outside the gene matches: 3. The germline CDR1 and CDR2 sequences are LNHDA and SQIVND (reference sequence). CDR3 DNA sequence: TGTGCCAGTAGTACCGGACAGGGGGCGACTGAAGCTTTCTTT. Amino acids: CASSTGQGATEAFF.

The table lists this clone with a count of one. The gene calls are TRBV2 and TRBJ1-1; no firm D call. The CDR3 extends over 14 amino acids. Germline CDR1 is SNHLY and CDR2 is FYNNEI. V was shortened by 6 bases and J by 4 bases, with 15 bases between the two germline ends. This CDR3 is CASRPGSGLTEAFF. In DNA, the CDR3 is TGTGCCAGCAGACCGGGTTCGGGTCTCACTGAAGCTTTCTTT.

The chain employs TRBV5-1 and TRBJ1-2; D perhaps matches TRBD1 (5 bases). Germline CDR1 reads SGHRS; CDR2 reads YFSETQ. V dropped 2 bases and J dropped 0 bases, with 11 bases sitting between them. CDR3 length: 15 residues. As DNA, the CDR3 is TGCGCCAGCAGCTTCACGACAGCAGCTAACTATGGCTACACCTTC. Protein sequence: CASSFTTAANYGYTF.

The chain recombines TRBV6-5 with TRBJ2-3; D may be TRBD2 (7 bases). The CDR3 runs to 16 residues. The V end lost 0 bases, the J end lost 6 bases, and 16 bases lay between the germline ends. CDR1 is MNHEY and CDR2 is SVGAGI in the germline V gene. DNA of the CDR3: TGTGCCAGCAGTTACTCCTTGGGGGGGGCGGGGGATACGCAGTATTTT. Its protein is CASSYSLGGAGDTQYF.

The chain uses TRBV7-2 and TRBJ1-2, with 11 bases that match TRBD1. V lost 1 base to trimming and J lost 7 bases; unmatched junction nucleotides: 8. In germline, CDR1 is SGHTA, CDR2 FQGNSA. CDR3 length: 16 residues. The CDR3 DNA reads as TGTGCCAGCAGCTTAGATAGGACAGGGGGCAATGGTGGCTACACCTTC. It yields the protein CASSLDRTGGNGGYTF. The complete variable domain, with remaining parts taken from reference TRBV7-2 and TRBJ1-2, reads GAGVSQSPSNKVTEKGKDVELRCDPISGHTALYWYRQSLGQGLEFLIYFQGNSAPDKSGLPSDRFSAERTGGSVSTLTIQRTQQEDSAVYLCASSLDRTGGNGGYTFGSGTRLTVV.

The chain combines TRBV18 with TRBJ2-7; TRBD2 is a possible D gene (5 bases). Germline V gives CDR1 KGHSH, CDR2 LQKENI. This CDR3 is built from 13 residues. V lost 6 bases and J 3 bases, leaving 12 bases between the germline ends. CDR3 amino acids: CASSPGRGYEQYF. For the CDR3, the DNA is TGTGCCAGCTCGCCAGGACGGGGCTACGAGCAGTACTTC.

The gene calls are TRBV6-1 and TRBJ1-4; D is possibly TRBD1 (5 bases). The germline gives CDR1 MNHNS, CDR2 SASEGT. Trimming left V 6 bases short and J 0 bases short, with 11 bases between. The CDR3 sequence is 15 residues long. This CDR3 is CASRPGDSTNEKLFF. The CDR3 region has the DNA TGTGCCAGCAGACCCGGGGACTCAACTAATGAAAAACTGTTTTTT.

The chain couples TRBV6-1 to TRBJ1-1, with D tentatively TRBD1 (6 bases). Germline-derived CDR1 and CDR2 are MNHNS and SASEGT. This CDR3 is built from 15 residues. Trimming cost V 3 bases and J 0 bases, with 11 bases left between them. CDR3: CASSDPGQMNTEAFF. The CDR3 DNA reads TGTGCCAGCAGTGATCCCGGACAGATGAACACTGAAGCTTTCTTT.

The chain combines TRBV2 with TRBJ2-5; no definite D call. Per the germline V gene, CDR1 is SNHLY and CDR2 is FYNNEI. The CDR3 is 15 amino acids. Trimming pared 1 base from V and 5 bases from J, leaving 14 bases between. The CDR3 loop is CASSEGGTVRETQYF. The DNA of the CDR3 is TGTGCCAGCAGTGAAGGTGGAACAGTCAGGGAGACCCAGTACTTC.

V usage is TRBV27 and J usage is TRBJ2-3; the D gene is possibly TRBD2 (5 bases). Trimming stripped 7 bases from V and 1 base from J, with 12 bases between. The germline V gene has CDR1 MNHEY and CDR2 SMNVEV (reference sequence). The CDR3 spans 14 residues. The DNA for the CDR3 is TGTGCCAGCACCCCACGGGAACGCACAGATACGCAGTATTTT. Amino acid sequence: CASTPRERTDTQYF.

V gene TRBV11-1 combines with J gene TRBJ1-1; maybe TRBD1 (5 bases). The CDR3 consists of 16 residues. Deletions cut 5 bases from V and 1 base from J, with 17 bases between. Germline CDR1 SGHAT, CDR2 FQDESV (reference sequence). The CDR3, as DNA: TGTGCCAGCAGCCGCCGGGGGGGACGGGGGAACACTGAAGCTTTCTTT. This sequence encodes CASSRRGGRGNTEAFF.

The rearrangement joins TRBV25-1 to TRBJ1-2; 7 bases fit TRBD1. CDR3 size: 14 residues. V was clipped by 0 bases and J by 5 bases; unmatched bases: 3. The germline CDR1 and CDR2 sequences are MGHDK and SYGVNS. CDR3: CASSEYGQVYGYTF. Here the CDR3 DNA reads TGTGCCAGCAGTGAATACGGACAGGTTTATGGCTACACCTTC.

This chain connects TRBV7-3 to TRBJ2-2, with TRBD1 matching over 9 bases. V dropped 5 bases and J dropped 4; count of bases not matched to a gene: 2. The CDR3 is 14 amino acids. The germline V gene has CDR1 SGHTA and CDR2 FQGTGA. CDR3 amino acids: CASSPDRGTGELFF. The CDR3 nucleotides read TGTGCCAGCAGCCCGGACAGGGGCACCGGGGAGCTGTTTTTT.

J is TRBJ1-1 and V is TRBV7-3, with D unresolved. Germline V gene sequence: CDR1 SGHTA, CDR2 FQGTGA. Trimming removed 1 base at V and 1 base at J, with 10 bases between. The length of the CDR3 is 15 residues. The CDR3 sequence is CASSLMEQPNTEAFF. The CDR3 DNA reads as TGTGCCAGCAGCTTAATGGAACAGCCGAACACTGAAGCTTTCTTT.